This T cell receptor (beta chain) was recovered during a study of chemoradiotherapy in HPV16-positive cancers. Study findings and constraints: The functional HPV-specific definition rests on just two HPV16-positive patients. HPV-responsive T-cell expansion during chemoradiotherapy was linked to improved recurrence-free survival in HPV16-positive patients.

Samples were taken several times over chemoradiotherapy. Concerning this clone: The antigen is undetermined.

With 0 bases clipped from V and 4 bases from J, the junction kept 4 bases outside the gene matches. Germline CDR1 is MNHNS and CDR2 is SASEGT. The CDR3 has 15 residues. Produced via immunoSEQ multiplex PCR; TCRdb's table is partial and in-frame only. Of around 53,000 clones detected, more than 90% appear once; the ten largest clones hold 2.5% to 4%. The source was blood, collected from a patient who underwent chemoradiotherapy. This sequence was found in a human donor with HPV-associated anogenital cancer. The gene calls are TRBV6-1 and TRBJ1-2, with 8 bases matching TRBD1. CDR3 region: CASSEAQTGGYGYTF. The CDR3 region has the DNA TGTGCCAGCAGTGAAGCGCAAACAGGGGGCTATGGCTACACCTTC.